This T cell receptor (beta chain) is drawn from a study of T cells in Graves' hyperthyroidism and ophthalmopathy (dated by TCRdb to between 2017 and 2020). About the study as a whole: Peripheral blood samples were taken at initial diagnosis, before any treatment was given. To identify TCR V-J signatures that set the groups apart, the researchers used a discovery cohort of about a hundred patients, made up of under 45 with Graves' ophthalmopathy and approximately 57 with stable Graves' hyperthyroidism. Prospective prediction of ophthalmopathy was tested in an independent validation cohort consisting of 18 to 20 hyperthyroidism patients and approximately 16 patients who later progressed to ophthalmopathy. Once sampling was done, hyperthyroidism patients were given methimazole at a starting dose of 30 mg daily, whereas ophthalmopathy patients were given high-dose intravenous methylprednisolone. The study also compared thyroid tissue and blood T-cell repertoires from several Graves' hyperthyroidism patients. TCR Vbeta CDR3 sequencing of around 130 peripheral blood samples (approximately 44 ophthalmopathy, 75 to 85 hyperthyroidism and around 17 progressor patients) is reported in the paper. The 75 to 100 discovery patients were divided at random into training and test sets in a 7:3 ratio.

The full study reports these points: In validation, progression to ophthalmopathy was predicted by the model with 70% to 71% sensitivity and under 85% specificity, a median of roughly 6 months before onset. A model built on a 13 V-J signature distinguished ophthalmopathy from stable hyperthyroidism, reaching roughly 88% sensitivity and about 81% specificity in cross-validation and 80%/75% in testing. Sample size was not statistically predetermined, and blinding of investigators to group allocation was not performed. Most expanded thyroid clonotypes (frequency above 0.001) were also detected in blood, suggesting blood repertoires may reflect thyroid immune responses.

The TCR beta CDR3 regions were amplified from the RNA transcripts. The TCR CDR3 was subjected to a first round of RT-PCR using the HTBI primer set and the Qiagen OneStep RT-PCR kit. The libraries were constructed in a second round of multiplex PCR and then size-selected and purified. Sequencing of the libraries was done on an Illumina HiSeq2000 using paired-end 100 bp reads. Regarding the original processing steps: SOAPnuke was used to process the raw data, with reads discarded if the reads contained adapters or uncalled bases, had a mean Phred below 15, or lacked an exact constant-primer or identifier match. High-quality paired reads were merged using COPE v1.2.5, and each unique nucleotide sequence was defined as a clonotype. MiTCR v1.1 was used to align the clonotypes against IMGT TRBV, TRBD and TRBJ reference segments. The analysis included only V-J combinations with a frequency above 0.0001, which together covered 99% to 99.2% of the repertoires. The TCS score was defined as F50 (clonal expansion) divided by E x V (chaos), with BLOSUM62-based TCRdist calculated between CDR3 peptides within each V-J. Welch's t-statistics and random forest reduced around 510 V-J features to 10 to 15, which were used in a naive Bayes classifier (R e1071). The public sequencing data were trimmed at Q25 with fastp and processed into clonotypes with MiXCR by TCRdb, which kept only in-frame beta chains. Each record represents a unique CDR3 protein, reported with the most common genes and DNA among its rows. The V and J calls reflect TCRdb's pipeline rather than the authors' work. The sample table holds more than 300,000 distinct CDR3 sequences, of which about 15% were seen once. 11% of the sample is taken by the ten largest.

The germline V gene (reference sequence) yields SEHNR for CDR1 and FQNEAQ for CDR2. The CDR3, from cysteine to phenylalanine, totals 14 residues. The CDR3 DNA has 42 bases and is translated from base 1. Deletion took 6 bases off V and 0 bases off J, with a span of 11 bases between the germline ends. Stable Graves' hyperthyroidism was defined as no progression to ophthalmopathy during 18 months of follow-up. Hyperthyroidism patients were aged 18 to 65 years and newly diagnosed, with disease duration of less than 2 months. Exclusion was applied to patients with uncontrolled infections, other autoimmune diseases, pregnancy or lactation. Clinical symptoms, serum thyroxine and TRAb, thyroid ultrasound, and orbital computed tomography formed the basis for the diagnoses. PBMCs were separated from roughly 9.3 ml of fresh peripheral blood using Ficoll-Paque density gradient centrifugation. Total RNA was extracted with Trizol reagent, and quality was checked on an Agilent 2100 Bioanalyzer.

This clonotype was seen repeatedly, ten times or more. It lacks a known antigen. No base-level quality is on record; no much larger clone is a single base apart. The receptor comes from a woman in her sixties or seventies with Graves' hyperthyroidism. This chain joins TRBV7-9 to TRBJ1-1; the D gene identity is not certain. Sample: blood. The CDR3 region has the sequence CASRPSAVNTEAFF. The nucleotide sequence reads TGTGCCAGCAGACCGAGTGCGGTGAACACTGAAGCTTTCTTT.